Listed here is a single T cell receptor beta chain. Its antigen remains unidentified. The germline V gene has CDR1 SGHVS and CDR2 FQNEAQ. The length of the CDR3 is 14 residues. Trimming removed 3 bases at V and 3 bases at J, with 10 bases between. This sample is drawn from a study of OX40 agonist ivuxolimab in advanced cancers. Findings and limits, study-wide: No determination was made of the antigen specificity of the expanded peripheral T cells. Expanded clones were, on average, more numerous among CD8+ T cells than CD4+.

Profiled with immunoSEQ multiplex PCR; TCRdb holds only in-frame clones, not every one. The sample has 55,000 to 95,000 clones; about 86% are singletons. The V and J genes are TRBV7-8 and TRBJ2-3, with D uncertain. The sample here was CD4+ or CD8+ T cells sorted from blood, taken in a trial of the OX40 agonist ivuxolimab. The TCR originated in an adult with an advanced solid tumor such as melanoma, head and neck, liver or kidney cancer. The CDR3 region has the DNA TGTGCCAGCAGCTTGGGCGGAAGGACAGATACGCAGTATTTT. Translated: CASSLGGRTDTQYF.